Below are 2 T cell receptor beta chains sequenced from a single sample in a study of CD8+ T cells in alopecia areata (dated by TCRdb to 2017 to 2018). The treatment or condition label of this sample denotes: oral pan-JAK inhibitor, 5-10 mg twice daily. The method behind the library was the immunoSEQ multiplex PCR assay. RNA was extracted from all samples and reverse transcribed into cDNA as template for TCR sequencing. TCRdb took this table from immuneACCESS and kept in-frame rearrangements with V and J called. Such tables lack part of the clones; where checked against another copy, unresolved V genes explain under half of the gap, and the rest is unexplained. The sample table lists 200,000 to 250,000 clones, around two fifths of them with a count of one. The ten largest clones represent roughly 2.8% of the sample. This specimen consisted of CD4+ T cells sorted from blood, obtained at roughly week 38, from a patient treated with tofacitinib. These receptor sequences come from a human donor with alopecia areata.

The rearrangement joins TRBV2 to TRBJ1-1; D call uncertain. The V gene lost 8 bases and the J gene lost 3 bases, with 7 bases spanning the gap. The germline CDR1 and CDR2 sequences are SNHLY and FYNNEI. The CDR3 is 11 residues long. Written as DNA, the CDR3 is TGTGCCAGCGAACCGCACACTGAAGCTTTCTTT. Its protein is CASEPHTEAFF.

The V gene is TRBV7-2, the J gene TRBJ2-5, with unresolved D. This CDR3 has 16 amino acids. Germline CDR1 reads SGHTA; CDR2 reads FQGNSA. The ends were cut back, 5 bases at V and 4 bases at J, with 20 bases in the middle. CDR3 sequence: CASSPRASKGPETQYF. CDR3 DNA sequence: TGTGCCAGCAGCCCTCGGGCCTCCAAGGGCCCAGAGACCCAGTACTTC. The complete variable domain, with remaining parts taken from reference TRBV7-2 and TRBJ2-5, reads GAGVSQSPSNKVTEKGKDVELRCDPISGHTALYWYRQSLGQGLEFLIYFQGNSAPDKSGLPSDRFSAERTGGSVSTLTIQRTQQEDSAVYLCASSPRASKGPETQYFGPGTRLLVL.